This T cell receptor (beta chain) comes out of a study of blood T cell repertoires in COVID-19. As for the study in general: COVID-19 samples from acute and convalescent phases originated in the United States, Italy and Spain. PBMCs, B-cell-depleted T cells, or T cells were the source of the cDNA or gDNA that made up the material.

V was clipped by 4 bases and J by 0 bases; unmatched bases: 17. The CDR3 sequence is 19 residues long. Germline CDR1 and CDR2: LGHNA and YNFKEQ. Original data processing: By means of reference gene primer amplification, nucleated cell counts were estimated. Profiling relied on immunoSEQ multiplex PCR, and the TCRdb table lists in-frame clones only, not all of them. V, J and clone size are those of that table, while D and trimming were read from the DNA. Among 200,000 to 250,000 clones listed, 88% were seen once. This TCR came from a woman in her twenties or thirties who had been exposed to COVID-19. Material for sequencing was PBMCs or T cells enriched from blood (not recorded which). The chain joins TRBV4-2 to TRBJ2-5; 7 bases line up with TRBD2. Written as DNA, the CDR3 is TGTGCCAGCAGCCGAGAATACCGATCTATCGGGAGGAACCAAGAGACCCAGTACTTC. As protein: CASSREYRSIGRNQETQYF.